This T cell receptor beta chain was sequenced in a study of cytomegalovirus exposure and HLA in healthy donors. In the PCR, 60 Vbeta and 13 Jbeta primers were used. Libraries were prepared by immunoSEQ multiplex PCR; TCRdb keeps only in-frame clonotypes and omits some of them. The sample has more than 85,000 clones; more than 70% are singletons. Germline V CDR1 and CDR2: MGHRA, YSYEKL. Trimming shortened V by 1 base and J by 7 bases, and 10 bases separated the two germline ends. CDR3 length equals 13 residues. This TCR was sampled from a man between 25 and 39 years old in good health and CMV-seronegative. The V and J genes are TRBV4-1 and TRBJ1-2; no clear D gene. Sequences were obtained from PBMCs. The chain's CDR3 is CASSQVVRPGYTF. The CDR3 DNA is TGCGCCAGCAGCCAAGTTGTCAGGCCTGGCTACACCTTC.